A selection of T cell receptor beta chains follows, all from one sample in a study of beta chain features in type 1 diabetes. TCRdb keeps only in-frame clones here, not all; method: immunoSEQ multiplex PCR. Of around 500,000 clones listed, 30% were seen once; the top ten hold 0.06% to 0.07%. The sample comprised naive CD4+ T cells from blood. The receptors shown here come from a man in his late teens or twenties in good health. CDR3s include the opening cysteine and the closing phenylalanine or tryptophan. D genes are given only for firm matches. Where a row states a size, it is once, few, many or the class of an expanded clone; other rows omit it.

clone_size d_call j_call v_call cdr3_aa cdr3_nt
. . TRBJ2-5 TRBV7-7 CASSLRTQETQYF TGTGCCAGCAGCTTGCGGACTCAAGAGACCCAGTACTTC
few . TRBJ2-2 TRBV9 CASSVEGLAGELFF TGTGCCAGCAGCGTTGAGGGACTCGCCGGGGAGCTGTTTTTT
. TRBD1 TRBJ2-7 TRBV5-1 CASSVGTALEEQYF TGCGCCAGCAGCGTCGGGACAGCCCTAGAAGAGCAGTACTTC
few TRBD2 TRBJ2-1 TRBV30 CAWSLAGVREQFF TGTGCCTGGTCTCTAGCGGGAGTTCGTGAGCAGTTCTTC
. . TRBJ2-7 TRBV2 CASSERTATYEQYF TGTGCCAGCAGTGAAAGGACGGCAACCTACGAGCAGTACTTC
. TRBD2 TRBJ2-7 TRBV7-2 CASSLSTSGNYEQYF TGTGCCAGCAGCTTATCGACTAGCGGCAACTACGAGCAGTACTTC
few . TRBJ2-2 TRBV30 CAWSVRFNTGELFF TGTGCCTGGAGTGTACGCTTTAACACCGGGGAGCTGTTTTTT
few TRBD1 TRBJ2-7 TRBV29-1 CSARDRVSEQYF TGCAGCGCCCGAGACAGGGTTAGCGAGCAGTACTTC
. . TRBJ2-7 TRBV29-1 CSVDLGADYEQYF TGCAGCGTTGATTTGGGGGCAGACTACGAGCAGTACTTC
. . TRBJ2-7 TRBV7-2 CASSLALSRAYEQYF TGTGCCAGCAGCTTAGCGTTGTCCAGGGCCTACGAGCAGTACTTC
few . TRBJ2-1 TRBV9 CASSVAPGPYNEQFF TGTGCCAGCAGCGTGGCCCCAGGGCCTTACAATGAGCAGTTCTTC
. TRBD2 TRBJ2-1 TRBV7-2 CASSGTGTSGSVEQFF TGTGCCAGCAGCGGCACCGGGACTAGCGGGAGCGTTGAGCAGTTCTTC
. . TRBJ1-1 TRBV4-2 CASSQETGRTPNTEAFF TGTGCCAGCAGCCAAGAGACAGGACGGACGCCGAACACTGAAGCTTTCTTT
once TRBD2 TRBJ2-5 TRBV9 CASSVAHRAGGSETQYF TGTGCCAGCAGCGTAGCCCATCGAGCGGGAGGTTCTGAGACCCAGTACTTC
. TRBD2 TRBJ2-5 TRBV9 CASSVLAAQETQYF TGTGCCAGCAGCGTACTAGCGGCCCAAGAGACCCAGTACTTC
once . TRBJ1-1 TRBV9 CASSVEGGPYGTEAFF TGTGCCAGCAGCGTAGAAGGTGGGCCCTATGGCACTGAAGCTTTCTTT
. . TRBJ2-6 TRBV10-3 CAISESGVAGANVLTF TGTGCCATCAGTGAGTCGGGCGTAGCTGGGGCCAACGTCCTGACTTTC
. TRBD1 TRBJ2-5 TRBV27 CASSPWDRVQETQYF TGTGCCAGCAGTCCATGGGACAGGGTGCAAGAGACCCAGTACTTC
few . TRBJ2-1 TRBV5-4 CASSLGRGDEQFF TGTGCCAGCAGCTTGGGTCGGGGCGATGAGCAGTTCTTC
. . TRBJ2-5 TRBV28 CASSLPGVRETQYF TGTGCCAGCAGCCTCCCCGGTGTTCGGGAGACCCAGTACTTC
few . TRBJ2-7 TRBV18 CASSPPENPYEQYF TGTGCCAGCTCACCACCGGAGAATCCCTACGAGCAGTACTTC
. . TRBJ2-5 TRBV18 CASAEEAEGGQYF TGTGCCAGCGCGGAGGAAGCCGAAGGGGGCCAGTACTTC
. . TRBJ2-3 TRBV30 CAWRALGADTQYF TGTGCCTGGAGAGCACTGGGCGCAGATACGCAGTATTTT
few TRBD2 TRBJ2-3 TRBV30 CAWTSGRFADTQYF TGTGCCTGGACTAGCGGGAGGTTTGCAGATACGCAGTATTTT
. TRBD2 TRBJ2-1 TRBV30 CAWTSGLSSSYNEQFF TGTGCCTGGACTAGCGGACTGTCCTCCTCCTACAATGAGCAGTTCTTC
. . TRBJ2-7 TRBV18 CASSPPTGEGGEQYF TGTGCCAGCTCACCTCCGACAGGGGAGGGTGGCGAGCAGTACTTC